These T cell receptor beta chains were read from a single sample in a study of blood T cell repertoires in COVID-19. Generated by immunoSEQ multiplex PCR, the TCRdb table keeps only in-frame clones and is missing some. The data contain fewer than 200,000 clones, around 83% of them singletons. The sample comprised PBMCs or T cells enriched from blood (not recorded which). These receptors came from a woman between 45 and 60 years old in a cohort exposed to, infected with or recovered from COVID-19 (not recorded which). Both conserved end residues are part of each CDR3. A D gene is named only where the DNA matches it firmly. Size is stated for part of the rows, as once, few or many counts, or as a class when the clone is expanded.

size: -; V: TRBV27; D: TRBD1; J: TRBJ1-1; DNA: TGTGCCAGCAGTCCCACCGGGACAGGGGGATCTGAAGCTTTCTTT; CDR3: CASSPTGTGGSEAFF
size: -; V: TRBV28; D: -; J: TRBJ2-5; DNA: TGTGCCAGTCAGTACAGGATAGAAGAGACCCAGTACTTC; CDR3: CASQYRIEETQYF
size: -; V: TRBV10-3; D: -; J: TRBJ2-1; DNA: TGTGCCATCAGCCCGATACTCTACAATGAGCAGTTCTTC; CDR3: CAISPILYNEQFF
size: -; V: TRBV12-3/TRBV12-4; D: TRBD1; J: TRBJ1-2; DNA: TGTGCCAGCAGTTCCCGACAGGGGGATGGCTACACCTTC; CDR3: CASSSRQGDGYTF
size: -; V: TRBV28; D: -; J: TRBJ2-2; DNA: TGTGCCAGCAGTAAGGGACAAAACACCGGGGAGCTGTTTTTT; CDR3: CASSKGQNTGELFF
size: -; V: TRBV28; D: TRBD1; J: TRBJ2-5; DNA: TGTGCCAGCAGTCCCCCGACAGGGGGCGCGGAGACCCAGTACTTC; CDR3: CASSPPTGGAETQYF
size: -; V: TRBV28; D: -; J: TRBJ2-7; DNA: TGTGCCAGCGAAAGGGAGCCCCCTTCCTACGAGCAGTACTTC; CDR3: CASEREPPSYEQYF
size: -; V: TRBV27; D: -; J: TRBJ2-3; DNA: TGTGCCAGCAGTTTATCGGGACTGGATACGCAGTATTTT; CDR3: CASSLSGLDTQYF
size: few; V: TRBV7-9; D: TRBD1; J: TRBJ2-3; DNA: TGTGCCAGCAGCTCCGACTTGGACAGGGGGGATACGCAGTATTTT; CDR3: CASSSDLDRGDTQYF
size: -; V: TRBV19; D: TRBD2; J: TRBJ2-3; DNA: TGTGCCAGTAGTACTAGCGGCTCCCCAGGGGATACGCAGTATTTT; CDR3: CASSTSGSPGDTQYF
size: few; V: TRBV7-3; D: TRBD2; J: TRBJ2-1; DNA: TGTGCCAGCAGCTCCCCCTTGGGGGGCGGGGGGAATGAGCAGTTCTTC; CDR3: CASSSPLGGGGNEQFF
size: -; V: TRBV4-1; D: TRBD1; J: TRBJ1-2; DNA: TGCGCCAGCAGCCTTCAAACCGGGACAGGCCGCTTATTTGTCTATGGCTACACCTTC; CDR3: CASSLQTGTGRLFVYGYTF
size: -; V: TRBV2; D: -; J: TRBJ2-3; DNA: TGTGCCAGCAGTGCGGACACCAAGCCAGCGGATACGCAGTATTTT; CDR3: CASSADTKPADTQYF
size: -; V: TRBV4-2; D: -; J: TRBJ1-1; DNA: TGTGCCAGCAGCCAAGATGGGGCGTTCACTGAAGCTTTCTTT; CDR3: CASSQDGAFTEAFF
size: -; V: TRBV3-1/TRBV3-2; D: TRBD1; J: TRBJ1-4; DNA: TGTGCCAGCAGCCCCCGACAGGGTACTAATGAAAAACTGTTTTTT; CDR3: CASSPRQGTNEKLFF
size: -; V: TRBV4-1; D: TRBD1; J: TRBJ1-6; DNA: TGCGCCAGCAGCCAAGGGGTCTTATCGGACAGGCGGCTCCACTTT; CDR3: CASSQGVLSDRRLHF
size: -; V: TRBV2; D: -; J: TRBJ2-7; DNA: TGTGCCAGCAGCACGGGGGATAAGGGCTACGAGCAGTACTTC; CDR3: CASSTGDKGYEQYF
size: -; V: TRBV28; D: TRBD1; J: TRBJ2-7; DNA: TGTGCCAGCAGTTTGGGACAGGGGGCGGGCGAGCAGTACTTC; CDR3: CASSLGQGAGEQYF
size: -; V: TRBV6-1; D: -; J: TRBJ2-7; DNA: TGTGCCAGCAGTGAAGCCGGGTTCGAGCAGTACTTC; CDR3: CASSEAGFEQYF
size: -; V: TRBV4-1; D: -; J: TRBJ1-5; DNA: TGCGCCAGCAGCCAATCGGACGGGGGCAATCAGCCCCAGCATTTT; CDR3: CASSQSDGGNQPQHF
size: -; V: TRBV6-5; D: -; J: TRBJ2-2; DNA: TGTGCCAGCAATCACAGGGCGAACACCGGGGAGCTGTTTTTT; CDR3: CASNHRANTGELFF
size: -; V: TRBV3-1/TRBV3-2; D: -; J: TRBJ1-3; DNA: TGTGCCAGCAGCCAAGCTCACAGGCTCAACTCTGGAAACACCATATATTTT; CDR3: CASSQAHRLNSGNTIYF
size: -; V: TRBV23-1; D: -; J: TRBJ1-3; DNA: TGCGCCAGCAGGTTGGACAGAGGAAACACCATATATTTT; CDR3: CASRLDRGNTIYF
size: -; V: TRBV7-9; D: -; J: TRBJ1-4; DNA: TGTGCCAGCAGCTCGACCGGGGGGGAAAAACTGTTTTTT; CDR3: CASSSTGGEKLFF
size: -; V: TRBV11-1; D: TRBD2; J: TRBJ2-1; DNA: TGTGCCAGCAGCCGTTCTAGCGGGACTTACAATGAGCAGTTCTTC; CDR3: CASSRSSGTYNEQFF
size: -; V: TRBV5-1; D: TRBD2; J: TRBJ2-3; DNA: TGCGTCAGCAGGAAGGGGCTAGCGGGAGAAACAGATACGCAGTATTTT; CDR3: CVSRKGLAGETDTQYF
size: -; V: TRBV6-1; D: -; J: TRBJ1-2; DNA: TGTGCCAGCAGTGAACAGGGCTTTAACTATGGCTACACCTTC; CDR3: CASSEQGFNYGYTF
size: few; V: TRBV5-1; D: TRBD1; J: TRBJ2-1; DNA: TGCGCCAGCAGTTCCAAACCGGGACAGGCAAACAATGAGCAGTTCTTC; CDR3: CASSSKPGQANNEQFF
size: -; V: TRBV7-9; D: TRBD1; J: TRBJ2-3; DNA: TGTGCCAGCAGCTCACCCGACAGGGGGCTAGATACGCAGTATTTT; CDR3: CASSSPDRGLDTQYF
size: -; V: TRBV10-2; D: -; J: TRBJ1-3; DNA: TGCGCCAGCAGACAGGGAGGGGGGGACACCATATATTTT; CDR3: CASRQGGGDTIYF
size: -; V: TRBV5-1; D: -; J: TRBJ2-1; DNA: TGCGCCAGCAGCTGGACGGGACACCCCTACAATGAGCAGTTCTTC; CDR3: CASSWTGHPYNEQFF
size: -; V: TRBV6-5; D: -; J: TRBJ2-3; DNA: TGTGCCAGCAGGTCCGCGTATAGCACAGATACGCAGTATTTT; CDR3: CASRSAYSTDTQYF
size: -; V: TRBV7-2; D: TRBD2; J: TRBJ2-2; DNA: TGTGCCAGCAGCTTACAAGCGGGGGGGAACACCGGGGAGCTGTTTTTT; CDR3: CASSLQAGGNTGELFF
size: -; V: TRBV5-1; D: TRBD1; J: TRBJ1-2; DNA: TGCGCCAGCAGAATAATCGGACAGGGAGACTATGGCTACACCTTC; CDR3: CASRIIGQGDYGYTF
size: few; V: TRBV30; D: -; J: TRBJ2-5; DNA: TGTGCCTGGAGTGTGACAGACACTCACCACTTC; CDR3: CAWSVTDTHHF
size: -; V: TRBV19; D: -; J: TRBJ2-7; DNA: TGTGCCAGTAGTATAGCCGCGGGACAGACCTACGAGCAGTACTTC; CDR3: CASSIAAGQTYEQYF
size: -; V: TRBV28; D: -; J: TRBJ1-5; DNA: TGTGCCAGCAGTTTCGGGGGAGGTCAGCCCCAGCATTTT; CDR3: CASSFGGGQPQHF